This T cell receptor beta chain stems from a study of cytomegalovirus exposure and HLA in healthy donors. About the study: Early on, a data release was issued that held roughly 80 million unique TCRs from HLA-typed donors.

Findings and limits, study-wide: Sequence variants that were highly shared formed a cluster that was likely a sequencing artifact. The productive fraction for most TCR beta V segments was about 87% or about 30% in an earlier analysis.

In regard to this clone: The antigen is not known.

This CDR3 spans 16 amino acids. Germline V gives CDR1 LGHNA, CDR2 YSLEER. The trim removed 0 bases at V and 1 base at J, leaving 5 bases unmatched. 13 Jbeta primers and 60 Vbeta primers were used for the PCR. Here immunoSEQ multiplex PCR was the method, and the copy in TCRdb shows in-frame clones only, minus some. The sample carries 110,000 to 150,000 clones, around a tenth recorded once. The source of this sequence is a male donor in good health and CMV-seronegative. Sequences were obtained from PBMCs. The rearrangement links TRBV4-3 to TRBJ1-2; 7 bases fit TRBD1. CDR3 residues: CASSQERTGYNYGYTF. The CDR3 DNA is TGCGCCAGCAGCCAAGAAAGGACAGGCTATAACTATGGCTACACCTTC.